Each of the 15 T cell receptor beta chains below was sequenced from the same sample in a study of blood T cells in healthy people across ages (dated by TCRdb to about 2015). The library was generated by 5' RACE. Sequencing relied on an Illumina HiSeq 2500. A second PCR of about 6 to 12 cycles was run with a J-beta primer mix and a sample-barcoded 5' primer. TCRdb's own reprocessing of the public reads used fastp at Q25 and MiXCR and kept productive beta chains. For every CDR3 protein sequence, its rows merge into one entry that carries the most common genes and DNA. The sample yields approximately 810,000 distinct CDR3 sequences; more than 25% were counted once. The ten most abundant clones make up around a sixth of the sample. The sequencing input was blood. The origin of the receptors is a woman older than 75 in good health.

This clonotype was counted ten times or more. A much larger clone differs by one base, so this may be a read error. The DNA of the CDR3 is TGTGCCAGCAGTTACGGGCTAGACCCCTACAATGAGCAGTACTTC. Protein product: CASSYGLDPYNEQYF. V and J are TRBV6-5 and TRBJ2-1; no clear D. TRBJ2-7 matches the DNA end more closely, so the J call is doubtful. Germline-derived CDR1 and CDR2 are MNHEY and SVGAGI. The CDR3 is made up of 15 amino acids.

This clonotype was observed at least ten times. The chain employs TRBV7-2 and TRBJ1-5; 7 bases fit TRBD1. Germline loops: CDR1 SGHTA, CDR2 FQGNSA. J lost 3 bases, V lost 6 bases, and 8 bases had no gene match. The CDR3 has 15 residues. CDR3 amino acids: CASRLDTGVNQPQHF. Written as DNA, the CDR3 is TGTGCCAGCAGACTCGATACAGGGGTCAATCAGCCCCAGCATTTT. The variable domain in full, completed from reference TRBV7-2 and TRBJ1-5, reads GAGVSQSPSNKVTEKGKDVELRCDPISGHTALYWYRQSLGQGLEFLIYFQGNSAPDKSGLPSDRFSAERTGGSVSTLTIQRTQQEDSAVYLCASRLDTGVNQPQHFGDGTRLSIL.

The CDR3 DNA reads TGTGCCAGCAGTTACCGGCCCCCAGGGACAGGGAAGGAGGGAACTGAAGCTTTCTTT. Its translation: CASSYRPPGTGKEGTEAFF. The chain links TRBV6-2 or TRBV6-3 to TRBJ1-1, with 9 bases that match TRBD1. The CDR3 loop spans 19 amino acids. Germline CDR1 MNHEY, CDR2 SVGEGT. The V gene end was trimmed by 2 bases and the J gene end by 5 bases; junction bases not matched to a gene: 18.

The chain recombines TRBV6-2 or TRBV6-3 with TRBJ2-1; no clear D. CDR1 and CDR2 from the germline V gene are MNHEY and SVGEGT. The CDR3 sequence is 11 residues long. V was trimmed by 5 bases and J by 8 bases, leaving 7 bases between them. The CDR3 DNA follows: TGTGCCAGCAGTATAGCAGATGAGCAGTTCTTC. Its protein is CASSIADEQFF.

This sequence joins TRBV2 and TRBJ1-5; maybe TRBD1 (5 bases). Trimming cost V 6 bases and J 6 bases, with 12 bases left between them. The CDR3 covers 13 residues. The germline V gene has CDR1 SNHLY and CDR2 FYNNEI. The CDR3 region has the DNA TGTGCCAGCAGGGGGGAGTCTTCTCAGCCCCAGCATTTT. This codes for CASRGESSQPQHF.

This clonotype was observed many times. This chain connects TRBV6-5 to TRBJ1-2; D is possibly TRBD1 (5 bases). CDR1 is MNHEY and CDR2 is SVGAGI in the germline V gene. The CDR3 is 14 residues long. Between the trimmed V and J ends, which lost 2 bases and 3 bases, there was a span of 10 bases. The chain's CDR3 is CASSYGASDYGYTF. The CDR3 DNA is TGTGCCAGCAGTTACGGGGCTTCGGACTATGGCTACACCTTC.

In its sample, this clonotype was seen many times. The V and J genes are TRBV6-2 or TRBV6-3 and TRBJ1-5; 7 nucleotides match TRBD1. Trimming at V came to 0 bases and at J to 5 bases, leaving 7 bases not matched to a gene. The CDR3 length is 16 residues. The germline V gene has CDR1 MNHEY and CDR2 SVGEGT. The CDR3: CASSYSKTGEDQPQHF. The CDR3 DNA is TGTGCCAGCAGTTACTCGAAAACAGGGGAAGATCAGCCCCAGCATTTT.

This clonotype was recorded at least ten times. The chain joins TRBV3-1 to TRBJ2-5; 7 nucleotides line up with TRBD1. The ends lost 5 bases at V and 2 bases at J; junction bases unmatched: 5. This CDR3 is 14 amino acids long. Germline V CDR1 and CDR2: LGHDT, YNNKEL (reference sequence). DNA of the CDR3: TGTGCCAGCAGCTTCCCACAGGGGCAAGAGACCCAGTACTTC. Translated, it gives CASSFPQGQETQYF.

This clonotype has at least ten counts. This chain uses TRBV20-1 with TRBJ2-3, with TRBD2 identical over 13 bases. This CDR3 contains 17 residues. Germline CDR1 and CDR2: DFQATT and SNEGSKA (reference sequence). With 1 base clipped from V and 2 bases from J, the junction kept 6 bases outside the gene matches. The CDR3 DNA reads TGCAGTGCTAGAGCTGGGACTAGCGGGGCCCTCACAGATACGCAGTATTTT. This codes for CSARAGTSGALTDTQYF.

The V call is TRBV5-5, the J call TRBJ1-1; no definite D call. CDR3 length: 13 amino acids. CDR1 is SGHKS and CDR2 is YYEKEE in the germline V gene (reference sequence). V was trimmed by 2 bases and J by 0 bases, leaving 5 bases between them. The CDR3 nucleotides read TGTGCCAGCAGCTTCAAGATGAACACTGAAGCTTTCTTT. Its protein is CASSFKMNTEAFF.

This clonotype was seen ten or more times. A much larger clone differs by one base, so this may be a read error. The CDR3 coding sequence is TGTGCCAGCAGTTCATTAGCGGGGGGGGACACCGGGGAGCGGTTTTTT. Protein: CASSSLAGGDTGERFF. The V and J genes are TRBV6-2 or TRBV6-3 and TRBJ2-2; 11 positions agree with TRBD2. In germline, CDR1 is MNHEY, CDR2 SVGEGT. The length of the CDR3 is 16 residues.

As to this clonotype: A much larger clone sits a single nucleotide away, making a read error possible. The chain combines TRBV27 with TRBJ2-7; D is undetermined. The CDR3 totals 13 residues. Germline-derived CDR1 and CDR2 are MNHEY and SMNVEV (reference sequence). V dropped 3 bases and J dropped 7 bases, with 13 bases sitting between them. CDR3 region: CASSLIDYNEQYF. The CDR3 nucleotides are TGTGCCAGCAGTTTGATCGATTACAATGAGCAGTACTTC.

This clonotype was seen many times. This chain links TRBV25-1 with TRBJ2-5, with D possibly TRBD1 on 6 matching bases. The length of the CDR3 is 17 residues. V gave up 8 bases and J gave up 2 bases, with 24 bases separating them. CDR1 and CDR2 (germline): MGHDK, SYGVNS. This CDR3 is CASLSLIRGVSQETQYF. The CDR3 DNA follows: TGTGCCAGCCTTAGCCTGATCAGGGGAGTATCTCAAGAGACCCAGTACTTC.

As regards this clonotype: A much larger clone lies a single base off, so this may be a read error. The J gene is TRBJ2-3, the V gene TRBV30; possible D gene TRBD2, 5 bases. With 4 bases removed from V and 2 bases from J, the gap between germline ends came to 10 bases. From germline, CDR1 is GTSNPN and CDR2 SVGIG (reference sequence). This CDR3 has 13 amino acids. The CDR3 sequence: CAWKRRPTDTQYF. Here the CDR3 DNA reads TGTGCCTGGAAGAGGAGGCCCACAGATACGCAGTATTTT.

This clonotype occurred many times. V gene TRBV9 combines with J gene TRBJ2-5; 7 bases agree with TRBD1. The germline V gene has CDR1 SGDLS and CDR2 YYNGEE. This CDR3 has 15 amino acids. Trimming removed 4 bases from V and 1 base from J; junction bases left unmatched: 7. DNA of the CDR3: TGTGCCAGCAGCCACCTTGGACAGGTCCAAGAGACCCAGTACTTC. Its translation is CASSHLGQVQETQYF.